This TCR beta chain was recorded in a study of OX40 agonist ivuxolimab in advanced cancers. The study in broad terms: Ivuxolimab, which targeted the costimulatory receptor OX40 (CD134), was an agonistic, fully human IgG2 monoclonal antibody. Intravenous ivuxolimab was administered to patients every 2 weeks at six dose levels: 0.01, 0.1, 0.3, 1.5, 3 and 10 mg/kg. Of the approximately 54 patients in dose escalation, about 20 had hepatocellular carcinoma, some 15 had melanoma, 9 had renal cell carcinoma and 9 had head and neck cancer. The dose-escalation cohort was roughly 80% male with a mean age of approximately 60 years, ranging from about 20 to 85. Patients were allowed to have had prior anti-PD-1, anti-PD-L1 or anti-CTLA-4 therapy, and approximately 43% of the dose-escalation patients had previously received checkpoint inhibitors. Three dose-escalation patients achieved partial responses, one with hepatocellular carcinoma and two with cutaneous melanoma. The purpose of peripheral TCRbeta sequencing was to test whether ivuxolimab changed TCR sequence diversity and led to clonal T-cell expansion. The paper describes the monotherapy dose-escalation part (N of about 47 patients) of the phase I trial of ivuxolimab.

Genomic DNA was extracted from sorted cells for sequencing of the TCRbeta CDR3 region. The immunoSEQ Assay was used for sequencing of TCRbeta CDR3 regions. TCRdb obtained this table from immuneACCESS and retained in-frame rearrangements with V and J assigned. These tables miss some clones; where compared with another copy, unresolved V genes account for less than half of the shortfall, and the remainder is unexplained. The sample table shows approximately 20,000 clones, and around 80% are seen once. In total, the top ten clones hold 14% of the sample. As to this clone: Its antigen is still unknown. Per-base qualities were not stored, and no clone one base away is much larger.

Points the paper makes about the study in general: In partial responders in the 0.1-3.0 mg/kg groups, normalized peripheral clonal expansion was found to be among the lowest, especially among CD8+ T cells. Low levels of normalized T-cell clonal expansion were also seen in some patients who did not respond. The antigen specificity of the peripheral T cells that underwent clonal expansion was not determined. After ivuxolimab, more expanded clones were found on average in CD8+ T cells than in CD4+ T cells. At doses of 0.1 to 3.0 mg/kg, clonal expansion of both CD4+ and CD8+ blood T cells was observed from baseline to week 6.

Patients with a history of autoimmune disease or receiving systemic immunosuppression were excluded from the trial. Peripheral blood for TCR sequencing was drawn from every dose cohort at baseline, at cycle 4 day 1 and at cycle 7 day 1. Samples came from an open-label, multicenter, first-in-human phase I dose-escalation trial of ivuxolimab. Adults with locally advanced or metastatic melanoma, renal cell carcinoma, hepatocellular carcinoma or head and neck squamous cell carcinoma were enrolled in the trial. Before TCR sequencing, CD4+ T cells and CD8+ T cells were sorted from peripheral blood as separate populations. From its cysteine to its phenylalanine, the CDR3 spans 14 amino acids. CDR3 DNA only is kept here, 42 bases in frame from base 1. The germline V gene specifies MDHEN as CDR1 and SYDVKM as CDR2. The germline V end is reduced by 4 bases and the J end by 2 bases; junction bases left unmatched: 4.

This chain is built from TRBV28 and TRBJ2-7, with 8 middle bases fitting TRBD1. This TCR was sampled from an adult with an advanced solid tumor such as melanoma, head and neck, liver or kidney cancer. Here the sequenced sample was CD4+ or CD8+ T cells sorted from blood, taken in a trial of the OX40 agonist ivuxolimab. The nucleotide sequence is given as TGTGCCAGCAGTTCCGGACAGGGTCCCTACGAGCAGTACTTC. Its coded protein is CASSSGQGPYEQYF.